The source of this T cell receptor beta chain is a study of T-cell reconstitution after alpha-beta-depleted transplantation in children. With respect to this clonotype: The target antigen is unknown.

A TCRbeta library incorporating unique molecular identifiers was prepared. TCRdb fed the PCR reads into MiXCR, producing one record per CDR3 protein. The repertoire consists of a few hundred thousand distinct CDR3 sequences, with 10% occurring once and the leading ten covering less than 9%. The CDR3 is 17 amino acids. Germline loops: CDR1 SEHNR, CDR2 FQNEAQ (reference sequence). Trimming at V came to 5 bases and at J to 1 base, leaving 6 bases not matched to a gene. Study outcomes and limitations: Hyperexpanded clones declined; after one year, newly produced T cells mostly supplied diversity. Some patients owed their high day-60 TCRbeta diversity to surviving recipient T cells and thymic progenitors. Several hundred expanded graft clones reportedly gave rise to the alpha-beta T cells present about two months after transplant.

V gene TRBV7-9 combines with J gene TRBJ2-2, with 11 bases lining up with TRBD2. This receptor was taken from a boy under three years old with acute myeloid leukemia, due to receive a stem cell transplant. Sequences were derived from PBMCs, sampled before TCRalphabeta/CD19-depleted stem cell transplant. Here the CDR3 DNA reads TGTGCCAGCAGCCCCTCCGGGACTAGCGGGAACACCGGGGAGCTGTTTTTT. Translation: CASSPSGTSGNTGELFF. The whole variable domain, remainder taken from reference TRBV7-9 and TRBJ2-2, is DTGVSQNPRHKITKRGQNVTFRCDPISEHNRLYWYRQTLGQGPEFLTYFQNEAQLEKSRLLSDRFSAERPKGSFSTLEIQRTEQGDSAMYLCASSPSGTSGNTGELFFGEGSRLTVL.